This TCR beta chain was recovered during a study of blood T cells in healthy people across ages. General study points: Roughly linearly, TCR beta diversity per million T cells fell as age increased.

Sample-barcoded 5' priming and a J-beta primer mix drove a second PCR of roughly 6 to 12 cycles. TCRdb re-called the 5' RACE reads through MiXCR, storing one row per CDR3 protein. The sample lists 1,300,000 or so distinct CDR3 sequences; roughly 64% were seen once. Per-sample yields of isolated PBMCs were at least 6 million. CDR3 size: 15 residues. Concerning this clonotype: What it recognizes is unknown.

This rearrangement joins TRBV21-1 to TRBJ2-3; the D call in the table, TRBD1, was not verified against the DNA. TRBV21-1 is classified as a pseudogene. Source material: blood. The receptor comes from a man between 18 and 35 years old in good health. CDR3 bases: TGTGCCAGCAGCGCTAGGGACAGGAGCACAGATACGCAGTATTTT. As protein: CASSARDRSTDTQYF.